This passage covers 25 T cell receptor beta chains from one sample sequenced in a study of blood T cells in healthy people across ages. A second PCR, run for roughly 7 to 11 cycles, used a sample-barcoded 5' primer plus a J-beta primer mix. In TCRdb, the 5' RACE reads were re-called with MiXCR into one record per CDR3 protein. The sample lists about 750,000 distinct CDR3 sequences, 53% occurring once. Sequenced: blood. The receptors were gathered from a man older than 75 in good health.

The CDR3 coding sequence is TGTGCCAGCAGCCAGACAGGGCAACTGTTTTTT. Translating it yields CASSQTGQLFF. The chain links TRBV11-2 to TRBJ1-4, with TRBD1 matching 7 bases. Germline CDR1 SGHAT, CDR2 FQNNGV. V was pared by 5 bases and J by 12 bases, with 3 bases of the junction left unmatched. There are 11 residues in the CDR3.

The chain joins TRBV27 to TRBJ2-4; TRBD1 matches 8 bases. The tail of the sequence fits TRBJ2-5 better, so the J call may be wrong. The germline V gene has CDR1 MNHEY and CDR2 SMNVEV (reference sequence). There are 14 residues in the CDR3. The CDR3 DNA reads as TGTGCCAGAGGGCGGGGACAGGTGTGGGAGACCCAGTACTTC. Translation: CARGRGQVWETQYF.

The chain employs TRBV24-1 and TRBJ2-3; the D gene is possibly TRBD2 (7 bases). The germline gives CDR1 KGHDR, CDR2 SFDVKD. The CDR3 is 15 residues long. The V end lost 2 bases, the J end lost 14 bases, and 22 bases lay between the germline ends. The CDR3 here is CATSDYREGHRYAYF. CDR3 bases: TGTGCCACCAGTGATTACAGGGAGGGGCACAGATACGCGTATTTT.

The rearrangement joins TRBV12-3 or TRBV12-4 to TRBJ2-1; 7 bases agree with TRBD2. The V and J ends lost 4 bases and 0 bases, in that order; junction bases with no gene match: 6. The CDR3 is 16 residues long. The CDR3 loop is CASSSILAGSYNEQFF. CDR3 DNA sequence: TGTGCCAGCAGTTCCATATTAGCGGGCTCCTACAATGAGCAGTTCTTC.

This clonotype was seen more than once but under ten times. V and J are TRBV12-5 and TRBJ2-7; D possibly corresponds to TRBD2 (6 bases). This CDR3 has 17 residues. Germline CDR1 LGHNT, CDR2 FRNRAP. The V and J ends lost 3 bases and 7 bases respectively, with 25 bases between them. The CDR3 bases are TGTGCTAGTGGTTTCCCGTCGACCGGGAGATTCAGCAATGAGCAGTACTTC. Translating it yields CASGFPSTGRFSNEQYF.

The sample holds a few counts of this clonotype. The CDR3 is CSAREPSVTQYF. CDR3 nucleotide sequence: TGCAGTGCTAGAGAACCTAGCGTTACGCAGTATTTT. The chain uses TRBV20-1 and TRBJ2-3; a weak D match, TRBD2 (6 bases). V shed 0 bases and J shed 8 bases, with 9 bases lying between them. The germline gives CDR1 DFQATT, CDR2 SNEGSKA (reference sequence). This CDR3 region has 12 residues.

This clonotype turned up a few times. The chain joins TRBV12-3 or TRBV12-4 to TRBJ2-3, with 12 bases matching TRBD2. CDR3 length equals 17 residues. J gave up 0 bases and V 3 bases, and 4 bases lay outside the gene matches. CDR3 bases: TGTGCCAGCAGTTTTCCGACTAGCGGGAGCAGCACAGATACGCAGTATTTT. Its protein product is CASSFPTSGSSTDTQYF.

The chain is built from TRBV5-1 and TRBJ2-1, with D perhaps matching TRBD1 or TRBD2 (5 bases each). V was clipped by 4 bases and J by 2 bases, with 10 bases between them. Germline V CDR1 and CDR2: SGHRS, YFSETQ. The CDR3 consists of 14 residues. The CDR3 DNA sequence: TGCGCCAGCAGCATCCCGGGGCCCTACAATGAGCAGTTCTTC. Amino acids: CASSIPGPYNEQFF.

The V call is TRBV29-1, the J call TRBJ2-1; D possibly corresponds to TRBD2 (6 bases). Germline CDR1 and CDR2: SQVTM and ANQGSEA. Trimming took off 1 base at V and 1 base at J, with 8 bases between the two ends. The CDR3 sequence is 14 residues long. CDR3 in amino acids: CSVEGRVSYNEQFF. CDR3 in DNA: TGCAGCGTTGAAGGGAGGGTGTCCTACAATGAGCAGTTCTTC.

There are a few counts of this clonotype. The genes are TRBV10-3 and TRBJ1-4; 8 positions agree with TRBD1. With 4 bases clipped from V and 8 bases from J, the junction kept 6 bases outside the gene matches. The CDR3 runs to 14 residues. The germline gives CDR1 ENHRY, CDR2 SYGVKD. The CDR3 sequence: CAISGTGFGEKLFF. CDR3 coding DNA: TGTGCCATCAGTGGGACAGGGTTTGGAGAAAAACTGTTTTTT.

The V gene is TRBV9, the J gene TRBJ2-7; D call uncertain. CDR1 is SGDLS, CDR2 YYNGEE, per germline. The CDR3 contains 14 residues. Trimming stripped 4 bases from V and 0 bases from J, with 11 bases between. CDR3 sequence: CASSSEVVSYEQYF. In nucleotides, the CDR3 is TGTGCCAGCAGCTCCGAGGTCGTCTCCTACGAGCAGTACTTC.

This clonotype was recorded a few times. This chain joins TRBV9 and TRBJ2-7, with D perhaps given as TRBD1 or TRBD2 (5 bases each). Looked up from germline, CDR1 is SGDLS and CDR2 is YYNGEE. The CDR3 has 16 amino acids. Between the trimmed V and J ends, which lost 3 bases and 7 bases, there was a span of 23 bases. This CDR3 is CASSDSTGPPYEEQYF. The CDR3, as DNA: TGTGCCAGCAGCGACTCGACGGGACCACCCTACGAGGAGCAGTACTTC.

V gene TRBV2 combines with J gene TRBJ2-1, with 8 bases aligning to TRBD1. J was trimmed by 6 bases and V by 6 bases; bases with no gene match: 13. Germline V gene lookup returns CDR1 SNHLY and CDR2 FYNNEI. The length of the CDR3 is 16 residues. This CDR3 is CASRRTGTGYGNEQFF. The CDR3 region has the DNA TGTGCCAGCAGGAGAACCGGGACAGGCTATGGCAATGAGCAGTTCTTC.

The rearrangement links TRBV20-1 to TRBJ2-3, with D maybe TRBD2 (5 bases). The CDR3 runs to 15 residues. CDR1 is DFQATT and CDR2 is SNEGSKA in the germline V gene (reference sequence). V lost 3 bases and J lost 1, with 14 bases in between. DNA for the CDR3: TGCAGTGCTAGGTTTTGGGAGATCGGCACAGATACGCAGTATTTT. It is translated as CSARFWEIGTDTQYF.

J is TRBJ2-7 and V is TRBV5-1; no definite D call. V lost 0 bases and J 4 bases, leaving 8 bases between the germline ends. This CDR3 region has 13 residues. Germline CDR1 SGHRS, CDR2 YFSETQ. The CDR3 DNA follows: TGCGCCAGCAGCTTGGAGGGCCCGTACGAGCAGTACTTC. Translating gives CASSLEGPYEQYF.

This chain joins TRBV7-3 and TRBJ2-5; D is perhaps TRBD2 (5 bases). Germline CDR1 is SGHTA and CDR2 is FQGTGA. The CDR3 is made up of 14 amino acids. Trimming stripped 5 bases from V and 0 bases from J, with 10 bases between. This CDR3 reads CASSRGGNQETQYF. CDR3 nucleotides: TGTGCCAGCAGCCGCGGAGGTAACCAAGAGACCCAGTACTTC.

The chain couples TRBV6-5 to TRBJ2-5, with 10 positions matching TRBD2. V lost 7 bases to trimming and J lost 5 bases; unmatched junction nucleotides: 4. This CDR3 has 13 residues. Looked up from germline, CDR1 is MNHEY and CDR2 is SVGAGI. The CDR3 reads CASTSGSRETQYF. CDR3 coding DNA: TGTGCCAGCACTAGCGGGAGTCGGGAGACCCAGTACTTC.

This clonotype was detected a few times. The junction departs from the called germline gene at one end, perhaps through a read error. The rearrangement links TRBV7-7 to TRBJ2-1; 8 bases match TRBD2. This CDR3 has 14 amino acids. The germline CDR1 and CDR2 sequences are SSHAT and FNYEAQ (reference sequence). This CDR3 reads CASSLELADNEQFF. Here the CDR3 DNA reads TGTGCTAGCAGCTTAGAACTAGCGGACAATGAGCAGTTCTTC.

In its sample, this clonotype was seen a few times. The chain carries TRBV2 and TRBJ2-2; the D gene is possibly TRBD1 (6 bases). V was cut by 9 bases and J by 3 bases, with 14 bases left in between. The CDR3 has 14 amino acids. Germline V CDR1 and CDR2: SNHLY, FYNNEI. CDR3 in DNA: TGTGCCAGTTCCGGGACATCCTACACCGGGGAGCTGTTTTTT. Its translation: CASSGTSYTGELFF.

This clonotype was counted a few times. Since a much larger clone is just one base distant, this may be a read error. The chain uses TRBV2 and TRBJ2-7; unclear D gene. The V end lost 4 bases, the J end lost 7 bases, and 8 bases lay between the germline ends. The length of the CDR3 is 11 residues. Germline V gene data show CDR1 as SNHLY and CDR2 as FYNNEI. This CDR3 reads CASSGYNEQYF. CDR3 coding DNA: TGTGCCAGCAGTGGGTACAATGAGCAGTACTTC.

The rearrangement uses TRBV6-1 and TRBJ2-1, with D perhaps TRBD1 or TRBD2 (5 bases each). The germline V gene encodes CDR1 MNHNS and CDR2 SASEGT. This CDR3 is 13 amino acids long. The V end was cut by 6 bases, the J end by 8 bases, with 14 bases between. The CDR3 nucleotides read TGTGCCAGCAGGGGGGTCCCGAGGTATGAGCAGTTCTTC. Amino acid sequence: CASRGVPRYEQFF.

This clonotype was found many times. The chain joins TRBV10-3 to TRBJ2-3; D may be TRBD2 (6 bases). The V gene lost 2 bases and the J gene lost 3 bases, with 9 bases spanning the gap. CDR1 and CDR2 from the germline V gene are ENHRY and SYGVKD. The CDR3 is 14 amino acids. CDR3: CAISEGGGTDTQYF. The CDR3 DNA sequence: TGTGCCATCAGTGAGGGAGGAGGGACAGATACGCAGTATTTT.

V gene TRBV6-5 combines with J gene TRBJ2-3; no clear D. V was trimmed by 5 bases and J by 5 bases, leaving 14 bases between them. Germline assignment: CDR1 MNHEY and CDR2 SVGAGI. CDR3 length equals 14 residues. The DNA for the CDR3 is TGTGCCAGCAGTCCCCCTCCGTTCCAAGATACGCAGTATTTT. Encoded protein: CASSPPPFQDTQYF.

The J gene is TRBJ2-1, the V gene TRBV5-1, with 7 bases aligning to TRBD2. The CDR3 has 15 amino acids. V dropped 2 bases and J dropped 0; count of bases not matched to a gene: 2. The V gene's germline CDR1 is SGHRS and CDR2 YFSETQ. The CDR3: CASSLERDSYNEQFF. In DNA form, the CDR3 reads TGCGCCAGCAGCTTAGAGCGGGACTCCTACAATGAGCAGTTCTTC. Full variable domain (outside the CDR3, taken from reference TRBV5-1 and TRBJ2-1): KAGVTQTPRYLIKTRGQQVTLSCSPISGHRSVSWYQQTPGQGLQFLFEYFSETQRNKGNFPGRFSGRQFSNSRSEMNVSTLELGDSALYLCASSLERDSYNEQFFGPGTRLTVL.

The CDR3, as DNA: TGTGCCAGCAGTTTCTCCGGGCCCCCCTCGGATACGCAGTATTTT. Translating it yields CASSFSGPPSDTQYF. V and J are TRBV7-3 and TRBJ2-3; D is unresolved. The length of the CDR3 is 15 residues. Germline V gives CDR1 SGHTA, CDR2 FQGTGA. Trimming took off 6 bases at V and 6 bases at J, with 19 bases between the two ends.